This is a list of T cell receptor beta chains from one sample in a study of T cell repertoires in ileal Crohn's disease. Generated by immunoSEQ multiplex PCR, the TCRdb table keeps only in-frame clones and is missing some. The table shows some 16,000 clones, with roughly nine tenths occurring only once. Material: ileal tissue. The receptors originated from an adult with Crohn's disease. Both conserved end residues are part of each CDR3. A D gene is named only where the DNA matches it firmly. Size is stated for part of the rows, as once, few or many counts, or as a class when the clone is expanded.

TRBJ2-7	TRBV5-4	NA	NA	CASSLLGGPGEQYF	TGTGCCAGCAGCTTGTTGGGGGGGCCTGGGGAGCAGTACTTC
TRBJ2-1	TRBV7-3	NA	NA	CASSLMGAGNEQFF	TGTGCCAGCAGCTTGATGGGGGCGGGCAATGAGCAGTTCTTC
TRBJ2-3	TRBV6-5	TRBD1	NA	CASSRQGKADTQYF	TGTGCCAGCAGCCGACAGGGAAAGGCAGATACGCAGTATTTT
TRBJ2-2	TRBV2	TRBD2	once	CASRLAGGITGELFF	TGTGCCAGCAGATTAGCGGGGGGTATCACCGGGGAGCTGTTTTTT
TRBJ2-7	TRBV19	TRBD2	NA	CASSVSASGVYEQYF	TGTGCCAGTAGTGTTTCGGCTAGCGGGGTCTACGAGCAGTACTTC
TRBJ1-3	TRBV7-2	TRBD1	NA	CASSSRDRLGSGNTIYF	TGTGCCAGCAGCTCAAGGGACAGACTCGGGTCTGGAAACACCATATATTTT
TRBJ1-2	TRBV5-1	NA	NA	CASSEDNYGYTF	TGCGCCAGCAGCGAGGACAACTATGGCTACACCTTC
TRBJ2-7	TRBV20-1	NA	NA	CSAPRGYEQYF	TGCAGTGCTCCTCGGGGCTACGAGCAGTACTTC
TRBJ2-7	TRBV6-7	TRBD2	NA	CASSYCKRGARVLTYEQYF	TGTGCCAGCAGTTACTGCAAGCGGGGGGCCAGAGTTTTAACCTACGAGCAGTACTTC
TRBJ1-4	TRBV4-1	TRBD1	once	CASSQGNRGDNEKLFF	TGCGCCAGCAGCCAGGGTAACAGGGGGGATAATGAAAAACTGTTTTTT
TRBJ2-7	TRBV5-1	NA	NA	CASSLGQLTYEQYF	TGCGCCAGCAGCTTGGGACAGCTAACCTACGAGCAGTACTTC
TRBJ1-1	TRBV30	NA	NA	CAWRAGIRTEAFF	TGTGCCTGGAGGGCGGGAATAAGAACTGAAGCTTTCTTT
TRBJ2-7	TRBV4-2	TRBD1	NA	CASSFGPGQGYEQYF	TGTGCCAGCAGCTTCGGACCGGGACAGGGTTACGAGCAGTACTTC
TRBJ1-3	TRBV6-5	TRBD1	NA	CASSGDSRNTIYF	TGTGCCAGCAGTGGGGACAGTCGAAACACCATATATTTT
TRBJ1-5	TRBV5-6	NA	NA	CASSLSGRYAGQPQHF	TGTGCCAGCAGCTTGTCGGGCAGGTATGCGGGTCAGCCCCAGCATTTT
TRBJ2-3	TRBV20-1	NA	NA	CSPSTDTQYF	TGCAGCCCTAGCACAGATACGCAGTATTTT
TRBJ2-2	TRBV5-1	NA	NA	CASSLPENTGELFF	TGCGCCAGCAGCTTGCCGGAGAACACCGGGGAGCTGTTTTTT
TRBJ1-1	TRBV2	NA	NA	CASSVAGPSTEAFF	TGTGCCAGCAGTGTTGCAGGGCCGAGCACTGAAGCTTTCTTT
TRBJ2-7	TRBV28	NA	few	CATQFPGGTYEQYF	TGTGCCACTCAGTTCCCTGGCGGTACCTACGAGCAGTACTTC
TRBJ2-5	TRBV28	TRBD2	NA	CASSKLLAGSQETQYF	TGTGCCAGCAGTAAATTACTAGCGGGTTCCCAAGAGACCCAGTACTTC
TRBJ1-1	TRBV7-9	NA	NA	CASGRQTTEAFF	TGTGCCAGCGGACGCCAGACCACTGAAGCTTTCTTT
TRBJ2-7	TRBV6-6	TRBD1	NA	CASRGPGQGIHEQYF	TGTGCCAGCAGGGGGCCGGGACAGGGGATACACGAGCAGTACTTC
TRBJ1-5	TRBV6-5	NA	once	CASSYLGRQPQHF	TGTGCCAGCAGTTACCTGGGGCGGCAGCCCCAGCATTTT
TRBJ2-3	TRBV5-1	NA	NA	CASSLVGGSDTQYF	TGCGCCAGCAGCTTGGTTGGAGGGTCAGATACGCAGTATTTT
TRBJ1-3	TRBV6-5	NA	NA	CATYQGSGNTIYF	TGTGCCACTTATCAGGGATCTGGAAACACCATATATTTT
TRBJ1-4	TRBV7-9	TRBD1	NA	CASSGGRTGGAGEKLFF	TGTGCCAGCAGCGGAGGACGGACAGGGGGCGCGGGGGAAAAACTGTTTTTT
TRBJ2-7	TRBV7-6	NA	NA	CASRPTSGSSEQYF	TGTGCCAGCAGACCAACGTCGGGGTCCAGCGAGCAGTACTTC
TRBJ2-7	TRBV5-4	TRBD1	NA	CASSPSQGAYEQYF	TGTGCCAGCAGCCCATCACAGGGGGCCTACGAGCAGTACTTC
TRBJ1-1	TRBV14	TRBD1	NA	CASSQAGTVYTEAFF	TGTGCCAGCAGCCAAGCTGGGACAGTCTACACTGAAGCTTTCTTT
TRBJ1-2	TRBV7-9	NA	NA	CASSTSTGYSLYGYTF	TGTGCCAGCAGCACTTCCACAGGGTACTCTCTCTATGGCTACACCTTC
TRBJ2-7	TRBV9	NA	NA	CASSGTPAHYEQYF	TGTGCCAGCAGCGGGACTCCAGCACACTACGAGCAGTACTTC
TRBJ2-2	TRBV5-5	NA	NA	CASSLGPVANTGELFF	TGTGCCAGCAGCTTGGGGCCGGTCGCGAACACCGGGGAGCTGTTTTTT
TRBJ2-5	TRBV28	TRBD1	NA	CASSFLGQGETQYF	TGTGCCAGCAGTTTCCTGGGACAGGGAGAGACCCAGTACTTC
TRBJ2-7	TRBV6-6	TRBD1	NA	CASSYGGQGQQYF	TGTGCCAGCAGTTATGGGGGACAGGGCCAGCAGTACTTC
TRBJ2-7	TRBV5-5	TRBD2	once	CASSLRLAGSGEQYF	TGTGCCAGCAGCTTGAGGCTAGCGGGCTCGGGGGAGCAGTACTTC
TRBJ1-2	TRBV7-9	TRBD1	NA	CASSWGTGTGYTF	TGTGCCAGCAGCTGGGGGACAGGGACCGGCTACACCTTC
TRBJ2-3	TRBV19	TRBD1	NA	CASSVQGALGTDTQYF	TGTGCCAGTAGTGTACAGGGGGCTCTTGGCACAGATACGCAGTATTTT
TRBJ2-5	TRBV7-6	TRBD2	NA	CASSSAGGMGTQYF	TGTGCCAGCAGCTCAGCGGGGGGGATGGGGACCCAGTACTTC
TRBJ2-5	TRBV6-7	TRBD2	once	CASSPAGRGGQETQYF	TGTGCCAGCAGCCCCGCCGGGCGGGGGGGTCAAGAGACCCAGTACTTC
TRBJ2-3	TRBV7-8	NA	NA	CASSPDLSTDTQYF	TGTGCCAGCAGCCCTGATCTGAGCACAGATACGCAGTATTTT
TRBJ2-2	TRBV6-5	NA	NA	CASSLSDRTGELFF	TGTGCCAGCAGCCTATCCGACAGGACCGGGGAGCTGTTTTTT
TRBJ2-5	TRBV5-8	NA	NA	CASSLWGVETQYF	TGTGCCAGCAGCTTGTGGGGGGTGGAGACCCAGTACTTC
TRBJ2-2	TRBV2	NA	NA	CASSVLSGELFF	TGTGCCAGCAGTGTTCTCTCCGGGGAGCTGTTTTTT
TRBJ2-1	TRBV9	TRBD2	NA	CASSLAGGKNNEQFF	TGTGCCAGCAGCCTCGCGGGGGGTAAAAACAATGAGCAGTTCTTC
TRBJ2-2	TRBV28	TRBD2	NA	CASISAGTSGGTNTGELFF	TGTGCCAGCATTTCAGCCGGGACTAGCGGGGGGACCAACACCGGGGAGCTGTTTTTT
TRBJ2-1	TRBV7-6	TRBD1	NA	CASSYGTGYNEQFF	TGTGCCAGCAGCTACGGGACAGGGTACAATGAGCAGTTCTTC
TRBJ2-2	TRBV5-4	NA	NA	CASSFRGTNTGELFF	TGTGCCAGCAGCTTCCGGGGGACCAACACCGGGGAGCTGTTTTTT
TRBJ2-2	TRBV5-1	NA	NA	CASTPRDAGELFF	TGCGCCAGCACCCCAAGGGACGCCGGGGAGCTGTTTTTT
TRBJ2-7	TRBV10-3	NA	NA	CAISEPRGRSSYEQYF	TGTGCCATCAGTGAGCCCCGGGGAAGGAGCTCCTACGAGCAGTACTTC
TRBJ2-7	TRBV10-3	NA	NA	CAIRDALREQYF	TGTGCCATCAGGGACGCACTGAGGGAGCAGTACTTC